The 28 T cell receptor beta chains reported below all come from one sample, sequenced in a study of response to subunit inactivated influenza vaccine. In TCRdb, the RT-PCR reads were re-called with MiXCR into one record per CDR3 protein. The profile shows hundreds of thousands of distinct CDR3 sequences, 14% of them singletons. The sample in question was PBMCs from blood, obtained 14 days before vaccination. Every receptor here comes from a man aged 50-60 years who received an inactivated influenza vaccine.

This sequence joins TRBV4-1 and TRBJ1-5; 8 bases are a match to TRBD1. The germline V gene has CDR1 MGHRA and CDR2 YSYEKL. This CDR3 spans 14 amino acids. Trimming cost V 3 bases and J 9 bases; bases outside gene matches: 7. CDR3 region: CASSHPGGEGPQHF. As DNA, the CDR3 is TGCGCCAGCAGCCACCCAGGGGGCGAGGGGCCCCAGCATTTT.

The table lists this clonotype with many counts. The chain uses TRBV12-3 or TRBV12-4 and TRBJ1-5; 8 nucleotides agree with TRBD1. This CDR3 is 15 amino acids long. V lost 5 bases and J lost 1; bases outside the gene matches: 4. This CDR3 reads CASSGYRGSNQPQHF. The CDR3 DNA follows: TGTGCCAGCAGTGGCTACAGGGGGAGCAATCAGCCCCAGCATTTT.

This clonotype occurred a few times. The CDR3 sequence: CSARERTSLVYNEQFF. In DNA, the CDR3 is TGCAGTGCTAGAGAGCGCACTAGCCTAGTCTACAATGAGCAGTTCTTC. This chain connects TRBV20-1 to TRBJ2-1; perhaps TRBD2 as D (6 bases). V lost 0 bases and J 3 bases, leaving 15 bases between the germline ends. Germline loops: CDR1 DFQATT, CDR2 SNEGSKA (reference sequence). CDR3 length: 16 amino acids.

The chain employs TRBV7-9 and TRBJ2-1; 13 positions match TRBD2. Germline lookup yields CDR1 SEHNR and CDR2 FQNEAQ (reference sequence). The CDR3 is 16 amino acids. J lost 8 bases, V lost 5 bases, and 9 bases had no gene match. CDR3 sequence: CASSPPLAGGRDEQFF. DNA for the CDR3: TGTGCCAGCAGCCCACCACTAGCGGGGGGGCGAGATGAGCAGTTCTTC.

The V call is TRBV7-2, the J call TRBJ2-5; 11 bases are shared with TRBD1. This CDR3 contains 16 residues. J was trimmed by 5 bases and V by 5 bases; bases with no gene match: 10. Germline CDR1 and CDR2: SGHTA and FQGNSA. The CDR3 region has the DNA TGTGCCAGCAGCATACAAAAAGGACAGGGGGCCGAGACCCAGTACTTC. This codes for CASSIQKGQGAETQYF.

This clonotype occurred a few times. The CDR3 here is CSVALAKNIQYF. The CDR3 DNA is TGCAGCGTTGCTCTAGCCAAAAACATTCAGTACTTC. The chain recombines TRBV29-1 with TRBJ2-4; D is undetermined. The length of the CDR3 is 12 residues. The V gene's germline CDR1 is SQVTM and CDR2 ANQGSEA. V was clipped by 4 bases and J by 0 bases, with 4 bases between them. Supplemented by reference TRBV29-1 and TRBJ2-4, the full variable domain reads SAVISQKPSRDICQRGTSLTIQCQVDSQVTMMFWYRQQPGQSLTLIATANQGSEATYESGFVIDKFPISRPNLTFSTLTVSNMSPEDSSIYLCSVALAKNIQYFGAGTRLSVL.

The chain joins TRBV5-6 to TRBJ2-2, with 7 bases fitting TRBD1. Trimming took 1 base from V and 1 from J; bases not matched to a gene: 1. Germline lookup yields CDR1 SGHDT and CDR2 YYEEEE. The CDR3 is 15 residues long. The DNA of the CDR3 is TGTGCCAGCAGCTTGACAGGGGTGAACACCGGGGAGCTGTTTTTT. Translated, it gives CASSLTGVNTGELFF.

The CDR3 DNA reads TGCGCCAGCACCCCGGCGGGGGGAAACAATGAGCAGTTCTTC. It yields the protein CASTPAGGNNEQFF. This sequence joins TRBV5-1 and TRBJ2-1; TRBD2 agrees at 8 bases. Germline values: CDR1 SGHRS, CDR2 YFSETQ. This CDR3 is 14 amino acids long. V lost 6 bases, J lost 5 bases, and 7 bases stayed unmatched.

A few counts support this clonotype. The chain joins TRBV15 to TRBJ2-2; no reliable D call. V lost 1 base, J lost 9 bases, and 15 bases lay in between. The CDR3 is 15 amino acids. Germline V lookup: CDR1 LNHNV, CDR2 YYDKDF (reference sequence). CDR3 DNA: TGTGCCACCAGCAGAGGCCTAGATGAAGTCAGGGAGCTGTTTTTT. Residues: CATSRGLDEVRELFF.

The J gene is TRBJ2-7, the V gene TRBV6-5; possibly TRBD1 for D (6 bases). V dropped 2 bases and J dropped 5 bases, with 16 bases sitting between them. Germline V lookup: CDR1 MNHEY, CDR2 SVGAGI. This CDR3 spans 15 amino acids. CDR3: CASSYRAGASDEQYF. The CDR3 DNA is TGTGCCAGCAGTTACCGGGCAGGGGCGAGCGACGAGCAGTACTTC.

The V gene is TRBV10-3, the J gene TRBJ2-3, with 7 bases fitting TRBD2. The CDR3 consists of 13 residues. The germline V gene has CDR1 ENHRY and CDR2 SYGVKD. V lost 8 bases and J lost 5; bases outside the gene matches: 7. This chain's CDR3 is CAIGAGVGDTQYF. CDR3 nucleotide sequence: TGTGCCATCGGGGCGGGAGTTGGAGATACGCAGTATTTT.

This clonotype was seen more than once but under ten times. The chain joins TRBV12-3 or TRBV12-4 to TRBJ1-2, with D hard to call. This CDR3 spans 12 amino acids. Trimming took off 3 bases at V and 7 bases at J, with 9 bases between the two ends. The CDR3 nucleotides read TGTGCCAGCAGTTTCCTTGCAAGTGGCTACACCTTC. It encodes CASSFLASGYTF.

V gene TRBV7-2 combines with J gene TRBJ2-3, with 9 bases matching TRBD2. This CDR3 has 15 residues. Trimming took 6 bases from V and 7 from J; bases not matched to a gene: 11. Germline V gene sequence: CDR1 SGHTA, CDR2 FQGNSA. DNA of the CDR3: TGTGCCAGCAGACCGGGACTAGCTATGAAAAATACGCAGTATTTT. Its protein is CASRPGLAMKNTQYF.

This clonotype showed up just a few times. The rearrangement uses TRBV7-6 and TRBJ2-3; D ambiguous. The ends were cut back, 5 bases at V and 0 bases at J, with 18 bases in the middle. Looked up from germline, CDR1 is SGHVS and CDR2 is FNYEAQ. This CDR3 region has 17 residues. CDR3 protein: CASSIEVASLSTDTQYF. The CDR3 DNA reads as TGTGCCAGCAGCATAGAGGTGGCTTCACTAAGCACAGATACGCAGTATTTT.

The gene calls are TRBV3-1 and TRBJ2-6; D call uncertain. The CDR3 is made up of 15 amino acids. Germline V lookup: CDR1 LGHDT, CDR2 YNNKEL (reference sequence). Trimming removed 0 bases at V and 0 bases at J, with 3 bases between. Written as DNA, the CDR3 is TGTGCCAGCAGCCAAGATGCCTCTGGGGCCAACGTCCTGACTTTC. Translated: CASSQDASGANVLTF.

This clonotype was counted ten times or more. J is TRBJ2-2 and V is TRBV12-3 or TRBV12-4; TRBD1 agrees at 11 bases. Trimming took 6 bases from V and 3 from J; bases not matched to a gene: 6. The CDR3 covers 16 residues. DNA of the CDR3: TGTGCCAGCAGACGGGACAGGGGGTTCGACACCGGGGAGCTGTTTTTT. Translating gives CASRRDRGFDTGELFF.

This clonotype appeared many times. This chain joins TRBV3-1 and TRBJ2-1; possibly TRBD2 for D (6 bases). The ends were cut back, 4 bases at V and 5 bases at J, with 15 bases in the middle. The CDR3 contains 15 residues. The germline V gene has CDR1 LGHDT and CDR2 YNNKEL (reference sequence). Here the CDR3 reads CASSPSARGDNEQFF. CDR3 coding DNA: TGTGCCAGCAGCCCCTCCGCGCGGGGCGACAATGAGCAGTTCTTC.

In its sample, this clonotype was seen a few times. The chain joins TRBV5-1 to TRBJ2-1; 7 nucleotides align to TRBD1. V lost 0 bases to trimming and J lost 8 bases; unmatched junction nucleotides: 8. Germline V CDR1 and CDR2: SGHRS, YFSETQ. The CDR3 length is 15 residues. CDR3 sequence reads: CASSLAARGLDEQFF. Here the CDR3 DNA reads TGCGCCAGCAGCTTGGCGGCCAGGGGGTTAGATGAGCAGTTCTTC.

This clonotype was found many times. The chain couples TRBV5-1 to TRBJ2-7; maybe TRBD2 (5 bases). The germline V gene has CDR1 SGHRS and CDR2 YFSETQ. The CDR3 totals 12 residues. The V end was cut by 1 base, the J end by 5 bases, with 7 bases between. CDR3 in DNA: TGCGCCAGCAGCTTGTACGGGAACGAGCAGTACTTC. Protein: CASSLYGNEQYF. Complete variable domain (other parts from reference TRBV5-1 and TRBJ2-7): KAGVTQTPRYLIKTRGQQVTLSCSPISGHRSVSWYQQTPGQGLQFLFEYFSETQRNKGNFPGRFSGRQFSNSRSEMNVSTLELGDSALYLCASSLYGNEQYFGPGTRLTVT.

The chain recombines TRBV20-1 with TRBJ2-1, with 10 bases matching TRBD2. This CDR3 is built from 14 residues. J was trimmed by 8 bases and V by 7 bases; bases with no gene match: 11. The germline V gene has CDR1 DFQATT and CDR2 SNEGSKA (reference sequence). CDR3 protein: CSEEREGLTDEQFF. The DNA of the CDR3 is TGCAGTGAAGAGCGGGAGGGCCTAACTGATGAGCAGTTCTTC.

This chain links TRBV20-1 with TRBJ2-3; TRBD2 matches 13 bases. The CDR3 covers 15 residues. V was clipped by 6 bases and J by 6 bases; unmatched bases: 9. Germline CDR1 reads DFQATT; CDR2 reads SNEGSKA (reference sequence). Here the CDR3 DNA reads TGCAGTGCGACCGGACTAGCGGGAGTTAGCGATACGCAGTATTTT. Translating gives CSATGLAGVSDTQYF.

This clonotype was recorded many times. This chain connects TRBV28 to TRBJ1-6; D gene ambiguous. Trimming shortened V by 6 bases and J by 5 bases, and 11 bases separated the two germline ends. Germline loops: CDR1 MDHEN, CDR2 SYDVKM. CDR3 length: 14 residues. The CDR3: CASSRPIDNSPLHF. Here the CDR3 DNA reads TGTGCCAGCAGCCGGCCGATAGATAATTCACCCCTCCACTTT.

The rearrangement joins TRBV7-9 to TRBJ2-3; TRBD1 agrees at 11 bases. The germline gives CDR1 SEHNR, CDR2 FQNEAQ (reference sequence). There are 16 residues in the CDR3. V shed 5 bases and J 4 bases; nucleotides not matched to a gene: 8. The CDR3, as DNA: TGTGCCAGCAGCGGCCGGGACAGGGGGATGTCAGATACGCAGTATTTT. Amino acid sequence: CASSGRDRGMSDTQYF.

CDR3 DNA sequence: TGCGCCAGCAGCTTGACAGCCGAGAACACTGAAGCTTTCTTT. It codes for CASSLTAENTEAFF. V is TRBV5-1 and J is TRBJ1-1; D remains ambiguous. Looked up from germline, CDR1 is SGHRS and CDR2 is YFSETQ. Trimming shortened V by 1 base and J by 1 base, and 8 bases separated the two germline ends. The length of the CDR3 is 14 residues.

This clonotype was detected ten times or more. The V and J genes are TRBV29-1 and TRBJ2-7, with 10 bases identical to TRBD2. This CDR3 is 14 amino acids long. V trimming: 2 bases; J trimming: 1 base; junction bases outside the gene matches: 2. Germline-derived CDR1 and CDR2 are SQVTM and ANQGSEA. For the CDR3, the DNA is TGCAGCGTTGAAATAGCGGGAGGTTCCTACGAGCAGTACTTC. Translation gives CSVEIAGGSYEQYF.

This clonotype showed up just a few times. The CDR3 region has the DNA TGTGCCAGCAGTTCCCTCTCCGGGGGGGCAGATACGCAGTATTTT. Its translation is CASSSLSGGADTQYF. The rearrangement uses TRBV6-2 or TRBV6-3 and TRBJ2-3; 8 positions agree with TRBD2. Germline trimming cut 4 bases from V and 4 bases from J; bases unmatched to any gene: 7. From germline, CDR1 is MNHEY and CDR2 SVGEGT. This CDR3 is 15 amino acids long.

In nucleotides, the CDR3 is TGCAGCGTTTCCTATACATCGGACGCCAATCAGCCCCAGCATTTT. Protein sequence: CSVSYTSDANQPQHF. This chain uses TRBV29-1 with TRBJ1-5, with D unclear. V was pared by 5 bases and J by 3 bases, with 17 bases between. The CDR3 runs 15 residues. Germline loops: CDR1 SQVTM, CDR2 ANQGSEA.

This clonotype has more than one count but fewer than ten. The genes are TRBV3-1 and TRBJ2-3; D is undetermined. V lost 7 bases and J lost 5, with 7 bases in between. Germline CDR1 is LGHDT and CDR2 is YNNKEL (reference sequence). This CDR3 has 11 amino acids. CDR3 residues: CASTHRDTQYF. The CDR3 region has the DNA TGTGCCAGCACCCACAGAGATACGCAGTATTTT.